This T cell receptor (beta chain) comes out of a study of T cells after posttransplantation cyclophosphamide. The junction had 7 bases not matched to a gene; V was cut back by 1 base and J by 6 bases. CDR3 length: 15 amino acids. Germline CDR1 is SGHVS and CDR2 is FQNEAQ. This table comes from immunoSEQ multiplex PCR, and its TCRdb copy is limited to in-frame clones, with some not included. Of tens of thousands of clones listed, 98% were seen once; the top ten hold 0.15% to 0.2%. Study observations and caveats: After PTCy, TRB diversity resembled that of CNI/methotrexate controls. Tissue-infiltrating T cells from skin or gut overlapped little with blood T cells.

Cells defined as naive were viable CD3+CD4+ or CD3+CD8+ and CCR7+CD45RA+CD45RO-CD95-CD27+CD28+. Points on this clone: As yet, its antigen is unknown.

The TCR comes from a man aged 35 to 55 in good health, CMV-negative, and a related stem cell transplant donor. The J gene is TRBJ2-7, the V gene TRBV7-8; 9 bases fit TRBD1. The sequencing input was naive CD4+ T cells sorted from PBMCs. The CDR3: CASSLGLGTGFEQYF. DNA for the CDR3: TGTGCCAGCAGCTTAGGTTTGGGGACAGGGTTCGAGCAGTACTTC.